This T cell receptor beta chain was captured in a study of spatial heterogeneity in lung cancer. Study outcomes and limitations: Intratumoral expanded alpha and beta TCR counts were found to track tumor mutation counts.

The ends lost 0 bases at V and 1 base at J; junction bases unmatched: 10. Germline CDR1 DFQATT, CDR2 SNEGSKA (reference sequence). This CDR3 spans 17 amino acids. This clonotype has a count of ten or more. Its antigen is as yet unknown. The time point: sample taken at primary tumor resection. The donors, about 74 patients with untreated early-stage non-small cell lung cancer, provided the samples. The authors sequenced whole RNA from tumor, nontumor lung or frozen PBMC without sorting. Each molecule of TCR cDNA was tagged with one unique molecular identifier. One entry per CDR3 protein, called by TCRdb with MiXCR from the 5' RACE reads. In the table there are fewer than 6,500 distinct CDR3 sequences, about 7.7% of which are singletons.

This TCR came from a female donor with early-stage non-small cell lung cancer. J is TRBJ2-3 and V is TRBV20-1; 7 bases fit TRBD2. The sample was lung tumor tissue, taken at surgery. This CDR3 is CSARETQLTSGTDTQYF. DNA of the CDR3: TGCAGTGCTAGAGAGACCCAACTTACTAGCGGCACAGATACGCAGTATTTT.